Listed below are T cell receptor beta chains from one sample, sequenced in a study of T cell responses to AZD1222 COVID-19 vaccine. Measured with immunoSEQ multiplex PCR; TCRdb has only the in-frame clones, and not every one. Among 140,000 to 150,000 clones listed, around 90% were seen once. The input for sequencing was peripheral blood, taken 28 days after the second dose of the MenACWY control vaccine. These receptors all stem from an adult who received the MenACWY meningococcal vaccine as a control. The CDR3 runs from the conserved cysteine through the conserved F or W. D genes are given only for firm matches. Not every row has a clone size; where given, it reads once, few, many or a size class.

j_call	d_call	clone_size	v_call	cdr3_nt	cdr3_aa
TRBJ1-5	NA	NA	TRBV15	TGTGCCACCAGCAGTGGCAGGGATAGCAATCAGCCCCAGCATTTT	CATSSGRDSNQPQHF
TRBJ1-4	NA	NA	TRBV6-6	TGTGCCAGCAGTCCCTGGGGGTCAACTAATGAAAAACTGTTTTTT	CASSPWGSTNEKLFF
TRBJ1-2	NA	NA	TRBV7-3	TGTGCCAGCAGCTTAACGAATGGTGGCGAAGGCTACACCTTC	CASSLTNGGEGYTF
TRBJ1-4	NA	NA	TRBV18	TGTGCCAGCTCACCCGACCGACTCAGCGAAAAACTGTTTTTT	CASSPDRLSEKLFF
TRBJ1-5	NA	few	TRBV7-2	TGTGCCAGCAGCTCATTAGGGAATAGCAATCAGCCCCAGCATTTT	CASSSLGNSNQPQHF
TRBJ1-5	TRBD1	NA	TRBV28	TGTGCCAGCAACCTAAAATTCCGGGACAGGGGGCTCCAGCCCCAGCATTTT	CASNLKFRDRGLQPQHF
TRBJ2-3	NA	NA	TRBV5-1	TGCGCCAGCAGCTTGAGGTCCCGTACAGCACGAAACACAGATACGCAGTATTTT	CASSLRSRTARNTDTQYF
TRBJ2-5	NA	NA	TRBV14	TGTGCCAGCAGCCAAGATGGAAGAAATCAAGAGACCCAGTACTTC	CASSQDGRNQETQYF
TRBJ2-5	NA	NA	TRBV6-5	TGTGCCAGCAGTTACTCAGGGACAAAGCAAGAGACCCAGTACTTC	CASSYSGTKQETQYF
TRBJ1-2	NA	NA	TRBV5-1	TGCGCCAGCAGCCCAGACAGGAACTATGGCTACACCTTC	CASSPDRNYGYTF
TRBJ1-4	NA	once	TRBV11-3	TGTGCCAGCAGCCCACGGGGGCAAACTAATGAAAAACTGTTTTTT	CASSPRGQTNEKLFF
TRBJ1-1	NA	NA	TRBV5-6	TGTGCCAGCAGCTTGGGACAAGTGAACACTGAAGCTTTCTTT	CASSLGQVNTEAFF
TRBJ2-7	TRBD1	NA	TRBV5-6	TGTGCCAGCAGCTGGGACAGGGGGGCCTACGAGCAGTACTTC	CASSWDRGAYEQYF
TRBJ2-1	TRBD2	few	TRBV7-2	TGTGCCAGCAGCTTTGGCGGGACTAGCGGCTACAATGAGCAGTTCTTC	CASSFGGTSGYNEQFF
TRBJ2-2	NA	few	TRBV5-6	TGTGCCAGCAGCGGCCAGACAGGCACCGGGGAGCTGTTTTTT	CASSGQTGTGELFF
TRBJ2-2	NA	NA	TRBV19	TGTGCCAGTAAAAGACAGGTAACCGGGGAGCTGTTTTTT	CASKRQVTGELFF
TRBJ1-6	TRBD1	NA	TRBV24-1	TGTGCCACCAGTGATGGGACAGGAGGCTCACCCCTCCACTTT	CATSDGTGGSPLHF
TRBJ1-2	NA	NA	TRBV27	TGTGCCAGCAGCCCCGGGGGGGCTAACTATGGCTACACCTTC	CASSPGGANYGYTF
TRBJ2-7	NA	NA	TRBV7-9	TGTGCCAGCGTATCCGGGACATTCTCCTACGAGCAGTACTTC	CASVSGTFSYEQYF
TRBJ1-2	TRBD1	NA	TRBV11-2	TGTGCCAGCAGCCCCCGACAGGGGATTGATGGCTACACCTTC	CASSPRQGIDGYTF
TRBJ2-2	TRBD2	few	TRBV7-2	TGTGCCAGCAGCTCCCAGCGGGGTGGGACCGGGGAGCTGTTTTTT	CASSSQRGGTGELFF
TRBJ1-1	TRBD1	NA	TRBV3-1/TRBV3-2	TGTGCCAGCAGCCAGTGGACAGGGGGGGACACTGAAGCTTTCTTT	CASSQWTGGDTEAFF
TRBJ2-1	TRBD2	NA	TRBV5-1	TGCGCCAGCAGCTTGGGGGCTAGCGGTGAGCAGTTCTTC	CASSLGASGEQFF
TRBJ1-2	NA	once	TRBV6-2/TRBV6-3	TGTGCCAGCAGTTATGTGGGACCTAACTATGGCTACACCTTC	CASSYVGPNYGYTF
TRBJ1-5	NA	NA	TRBV20-1	TGCAGTGCTAGTCAGGGGTTGAGCCAGCCCCAGCATTTT	CSASQGLSQPQHF
TRBJ2-5	TRBD2	NA	TRBV5-1	TGCGCCAGCAGCTTGGCGGCTAGCGGGGGCCAGGGGGAGACCCAGTACTTC	CASSLAASGGQGETQYF
TRBJ2-2	NA	NA	TRBV6-2/TRBV6-3	TGTGCCAGCAGTGACCGGGGAGCGTCAAACACCGGGGAGCTGTTTTTT	CASSDRGASNTGELFF
TRBJ2-7	NA	once	TRBV29-1	TGCAGCGTCACCTCCGGACGGTACGAGCAGTACTTC	CSVTSGRYEQYF
TRBJ2-7	TRBD1	few	TRBV9	TGTGCCAGCAGCGCAGGACAGGGGGGATACGAGCAGTACTTC	CASSAGQGGYEQYF